The following is a T cell receptor beta chain sequence with its context. The specificity of this receptor is unknown. Per-nucleotide qualities are absent, and no much larger clonotype sits a single base away. V was cut back by 0 bases and J by 0 bases, leaving a gap of 9 bases between them. Based on the germline V gene, the CDR1 and CDR2 sequences are MGHRA and YSYEKL. CDR3 length: 16 amino acids, cysteine to phenylalanine. Kept here is only the CDR3 DNA, which spans 48 bases and is read in frame from base 1. Libraries were made using the immunoSEQ multiplex PCR assay. The immuneACCESS repertoire file appears here via TCRdb, limited to in-frame rearrangements. These files lack a portion of the clones; in checked studies, under half of the deficit traces to unresolved V genes, and the cause of the others is not known. The sample table holds 85,000 to 90,000 clones, of which around 87% were seen once. 16% of the sample is in the top ten clones.

The data were obtained in a study of radiotherapy plus CTLA-4 blockade in lung cancer (dated by TCRdb to 2016 to 2019). With respect to the entire study: Among the enrolled patients, around 19% had an objective response, and about 31% reached disease control. The paper as a whole reports these results and caveats: The strongest predictors of response were reported to be early dynamic shifts in blood T cell clones along with a rise in serum interferon-beta following radiation. After treatment with radiotherapy and ipilimumab, TCR clones that originated in tumors expanded in peripheral blood.

Focal radiation therapy combined with CTLA-4 blockade (ipilimumab) was tested in patients with chemo-refractory metastatic non-small-cell lung cancer. The sequence links TRBV4-1 to TRBJ1-5, with the D gene too uncertain to name. This TCR was recovered from a human donor with non-small cell lung cancer that progressed on radiotherapy plus ipilimumab. The sample was peripheral blood, taken from a patient treated with radiotherapy plus ipilimumab. The CDR3 loop reads CASSQDPFYSNQPQHF. At the DNA level, the sequence is TGCGCCAGCAGCCAAGATCCGTTTTATAGCAATCAGCCCCAGCATTTT.